These 30 T cell receptor beta chains came from one sample sequenced in a study of cytomegalovirus exposure and HLA in healthy donors. 60 Vbeta and 13 Jbeta primers were used in PCR. The method was immunoSEQ multiplex PCR; TCRdb's version includes in-frame clones alone and lacks a portion of them. The sample has approximately 100,000 clones; roughly three fifths are singletons. The sample consisted of PBMCs. The source of these receptors is a man aged 30 to 39 in good health and CMV-seropositive.

The chain carries TRBV7-9 and TRBJ2-1, with TRBD2 matching over 8 bases. The CDR3 is made up of 16 amino acids. J gave up 4 bases and V 0 bases, and 5 bases lay outside the gene matches. CDR1 is SEHNR, CDR2 FQNEAQ, per germline (reference sequence). The CDR3 DNA sequence: TGTGCCAGCAGCTTAGCCGGCGGGGGGTCTTACAATGAGCAGTTCTTC. As protein: CASSLAGGGSYNEQFF.

The CDR3 DNA sequence: TGTGCCAGCAGCCCGCTCCAGGGGCACCCTAACTATGGCTACACCTTC. Translating it yields CASSPLQGHPNYGYTF. The V call is TRBV9, the J call TRBJ1-2; D might be TRBD1 (6 bases). CDR1 and CDR2 (germline): SGDLS, YYNGEE. The V and J ends lost 4 bases and 0 bases respectively, with 16 bases between them. The CDR3 contains 16 residues.

V and J are TRBV15 and TRBJ1-1, with D unresolved. The germline V gene has CDR1 LNHNV and CDR2 YYDKDF (reference sequence). Deletions cut 0 bases from V and 0 bases from J, with 5 bases between. There are 14 residues in the CDR3. CDR3: CATSRDVMNTEAFF. CDR3 nucleotides: TGTGCCACCAGCAGAGATGTCATGAACACTGAAGCTTTCTTT.

The V call is TRBV9, the J call TRBJ1-5, with D hard to call. The CDR3 covers 14 residues. Germline V gene sequence: CDR1 SGDLS, CDR2 YYNGEE. V was cut by 3 bases and J by 4 bases, with 11 bases left in between. The CDR3 is CASSEGVNNQPQHF. CDR3 in DNA: TGTGCCAGCAGCGAGGGAGTAAATAATCAGCCCCAGCATTTT.

The chain couples TRBV7-8 to TRBJ1-4; the D gene is possibly TRBD1 (5 bases). This CDR3 has 16 residues. In germline, CDR1 is SGHVS, CDR2 FQNEAQ. Trimming left V 1 base short and J 7 bases short, with 16 bases between. DNA for the CDR3: TGTGCCAGCAGCTTAGGAGGCGCCGGACACAGTGAAAAACTGTTTTTT. It encodes CASSLGGAGHSEKLFF.

The chain has TRBV7-6 and TRBJ2-1, with 9 bases that match TRBD1. CDR1 and CDR2 from the germline V gene are SGHVS and FNYEAQ. With V trimmed by 5 bases and J by 4 bases, 6 bases remained unmatched. This CDR3 comprises 15 residues. This CDR3 is CASSSNRGLYNEQFF. In DNA, the CDR3 is TGTGCCAGCAGCAGTAACAGGGGGCTATACAATGAGCAGTTCTTC.

The gene calls are TRBV19 and TRBJ2-3, with D perhaps matching TRBD2 (5 bases). This CDR3 has 15 residues. The germline V gene has CDR1 LNHDA and CDR2 SQIVND (reference sequence). The V end was cut by 3 bases, the J end by 0 bases, with 10 bases between. The DNA of the CDR3 is TGTGCCAGTAGTATGCTAGCCACTAGCACAGATACGCAGTATTTT. As protein: CASSMLATSTDTQYF. Based on the CDR3 plus reference TRBV19 and TRBJ2-3, the full variable domain is DGGITQSPKYLFRKEGQNVTLSCEQNLNHDAMYWYRQDPGQGLRLIYYSQIVNDFQKGDIAEGYSVSREKKESFPLTVTSAQKNPTAFYLCASSMLATSTDTQYFGPGTRLTVL.

This chain connects TRBV9 to TRBJ2-1, with 10 nucleotides matching TRBD2. V lost 1 base and J lost 14; bases outside the gene matches: 6. Germline V lookup: CDR1 SGDLS, CDR2 YYNGEE. The CDR3 is 13 amino acids. CDR3 residues: CASSVLAGAVEFF. Written as DNA, the CDR3 is TGTGCCAGCAGCGTACTAGCGGGGGCCGTGGAGTTCTTC.

The rearrangement uses TRBV27 and TRBJ1-5, with D maybe TRBD1 (5 bases). CDR1 and CDR2 (germline): MNHEY, SMNVEV (reference sequence). The CDR3 covers 14 residues. Trimming removed 5 bases at V and 2 bases at J, with 10 bases between. The CDR3 nucleotides are TGTGCCAGCAGTCAGGGTTTTGGCAATCAGCCCCAGCATTTT. It yields the protein CASSQGFGNQPQHF.

This chain links TRBV19 with TRBJ1-5; D is unclear. Trimming removed 3 bases from V and 6 bases from J, with 9 bases in between. CDR1 LNHDA and CDR2 SQIVND come from the germline V gene (reference sequence). The CDR3 is 13 amino acids. In DNA form, the CDR3 reads TGTGCCAGTAGTATTGGTCAGTCTCAGCCCCAGCATTTT. It is translated as CASSIGQSQPQHF.

This sequence joins TRBV7-9 and TRBJ1-2; D remains unclear. Germline CDR1 SEHNR, CDR2 FQNEAQ (reference sequence). The CDR3 is made up of 12 amino acids. Trimming removed 7 bases at V and 4 bases at J, with 10 bases between. The CDR3 loop is CASTYRPYGYTF. The CDR3, as DNA: TGTGCCAGCACCTACCGCCCCTATGGCTACACCTTC.

This rearrangement joins TRBV10-1 to TRBJ2-1; 11 bases are shared with TRBD2. V dropped 6 bases and J dropped 2; count of bases not matched to a gene: 9. Germline loops: CDR1 WNHNN, CDR2 SYGVQD (reference sequence). CDR3 size: 17 residues. The CDR3 region is CASSSNLSGGAYNEQFF. Here the CDR3 DNA reads TGCGCCAGCAGCTCTAATCTTAGCGGGGGGGCCTACAATGAGCAGTTCTTC.

The chain combines TRBV4-1 with TRBJ1-5; D remains ambiguous. Trimming shortened V by 0 bases and J by 6 bases, and 12 bases separated the two germline ends. The CDR3 extends over 15 amino acids. The germline CDR1 and CDR2 sequences are MGHRA and YSYEKL. This chain's CDR3 is CASSQDSTRGQPQHF. The CDR3 bases are TGCGCCAGCAGCCAAGATTCGACGCGGGGTCAGCCCCAGCATTTT.

The chain links TRBV14 to TRBJ2-1; 7 nucleotides align to TRBD1. J lost 0 bases, V lost 5 bases, and 7 bases had no gene match. The CDR3 has 16 amino acids. Germline-derived CDR1 and CDR2 are SGHDN and FVKESK. This CDR3 is CASSMTGISSYNEQFF. For the CDR3, the DNA is TGTGCCAGCAGCATGACAGGGATTAGCTCCTACAATGAGCAGTTCTTC.

The chain employs TRBV5-5 and TRBJ2-2; 10 positions match TRBD2. The CDR3 consists of 17 residues. V lost 0 bases and J lost 5; bases outside the gene matches: 7. Looked up from germline, CDR1 is SGHKS and CDR2 is YYEKEE (reference sequence). CDR3 coding DNA: TGTGCCAGCAGCTTGGCTCCGAGCGGGGGGGTAACCGGGGAGCTGTTTTTT. Its protein is CASSLAPSGGVTGELFF. The variable domain in full, with the rest retrieved from reference TRBV5-5 and TRBJ2-2, is DAGVTQSPTHLIKTRGQQVTLRCSPISGHKSVSWYQQVLGQGPQFIFQYYEKEERGRGNFPDRFSARQFPNYSSELNVNALLLGDSALYLCASSLAPSGGVTGELFFGEGSRLTVL.

This clone was detected once. This chain connects TRBV6-1 to TRBJ1-1; D might be TRBD1 (5 bases). V was pared by 1 base and J by 5 bases, with 8 bases between. Germline CDR1 is MNHNS and CDR2 is SASEGT. The CDR3 consists of 13 residues. The DNA for the CDR3 is TGTGCCAGCAGTGAAGTGGGGGGAACTGAAGCTTTCTTT. Translated: CASSEVGGTEAFF.

There are a few counts of this clone. The V call is TRBV19, the J call TRBJ2-1, with TRBD2 matching over 9 bases. J gave up 0 bases and V 5 bases, and 14 bases lay outside the gene matches. Germline values: CDR1 LNHDA, CDR2 SQIVND (reference sequence). The CDR3 is 19 residues long. This CDR3 reads CASSSPGSGGPSSYNEQFF. CDR3 DNA sequence: TGTGCCAGTAGTTCTCCTGGGAGCGGGGGGCCGAGCTCCTACAATGAGCAGTTCTTC.

The V and J genes are TRBV18 and TRBJ2-7; 9 nucleotides align to TRBD1. The CDR3 sequence is 16 residues long. Germline CDR1 reads KGHSH; CDR2 reads LQKENI. The J segment lost 2 bases and the V segment lost 4 bases, leaving 9 bases of the junction unmatched. Here the CDR3 reads CASSRNRDRETYEQYF. CDR3 coding DNA: TGTGCCAGCTCACGGAACCGGGACAGGGAGACCTACGAGCAGTACTTC. Drawing the rest from reference TRBV18 and TRBJ2-7, the complete variable domain is NAGVMQNPRHLVRRRGQEARLRCSPMKGHSHVYWYRQLPEEGLKFMVYLQKENIIDESGMPKERFSAEFPKEGPSILRIQQVVRGDSAAYFCASSRNRDRETYEQYFGPGTRLTVT.

This clone occurred a few times. Germline is not matched at one junction end, which may reflect a read error. The J gene is TRBJ1-2, the V gene TRBV11-2; 7 bases map to TRBD1. This CDR3 has 14 residues. Per germline, CDR1 SGHAT and CDR2 FQNNGV. In nucleotides, the CDR3 is TGTGCCAGCAGCTTATCCTTGTATAACCGAGACAGGGTCTTC. Its protein product is CASSLSLYNRDRVF.

The V call is TRBV9, the J call TRBJ1-6; 7 positions agree with TRBD1. Trimming cost V 3 bases and J 7 bases; bases outside gene matches: 7. The CDR3 is 15 amino acids. Germline V gene sequence: CDR1 SGDLS, CDR2 YYNGEE. CDR3 loop: CASSEQGTANSPLHF. The CDR3 DNA is TGTGCCAGCAGCGAGCAGGGGACAGCGAATTCACCCCTCCACTTT. Supplemented by reference TRBV9 and TRBJ1-6, the full variable domain reads DSGVTQTPKHLITATGQRVTLRCSPRSGDLSVYWYQQSLDQGLQFLIQYYNGEERAKGNILERFSAQQFPDLHSELNLSSLELGDSALYFCASSEQGTANSPLHFGNGTRLTVT.

This rearrangement joins TRBV5-4 to TRBJ2-7; TRBD1 matches 7 bases. V shed 3 bases and J 4 bases; nucleotides not matched to a gene: 10. In germline, CDR1 is SGHNT, CDR2 YYREEE (reference sequence). The CDR3 extends over 15 amino acids. The CDR3 nucleotides read TGTGCCAGCAGCTCACAGGGGATAGGTGTTTACGAGCAGTACTTC. As protein: CASSSQGIGVYEQYF.

The V call is TRBV18, the J call TRBJ2-3; TRBD1 agrees at 7 bases. This CDR3 is 14 amino acids long. Germline lookup yields CDR1 KGHSH and CDR2 LQKENI. The junction had 14 bases not matched to a gene; V was cut back by 2 bases and J by 15 bases. The DNA for the CDR3 is TGTGCCAGCTCACCAGGGGTCGAAGGGGGCTATGAATATTTT. Amino acid sequence: CASSPGVEGGYEYF.

J is TRBJ2-1 and V is TRBV5-1, with 8 nucleotides matching TRBD2. CDR1 SGHRS and CDR2 YFSETQ come from the germline V gene. The CDR3 consists of 16 residues. Trimming cost V 0 bases and J 8 bases; bases outside gene matches: 10. The DNA of the CDR3 is TGCGCCAGCAGCTTGGCCGGGGGGGGCTTAGGCGATGAGCAGTTCTTC. The encoded protein is CASSLAGGGLGDEQFF.

The chain carries TRBV2 and TRBJ2-3, with 15 bases lining up with TRBD2. Germline values: CDR1 SNHLY, CDR2 FYNNEI. There are 17 residues in the CDR3. The ends lost 6 bases at V and 2 bases at J; junction bases unmatched: 6. Here the CDR3 DNA reads TGTGCCAGCAGCCCGGGACTAGCGGGGGGAACCACAGATACGCAGTATTTT. This translates into CASSPGLAGGTTDTQYF.

The V call is TRBV7-9, the J call TRBJ2-7, with 9 bases matching TRBD1. With 6 bases clipped from V and 4 bases from J, the junction kept 13 bases outside the gene matches. The CDR3 runs 16 residues. Looked up from germline, CDR1 is SEHNR and CDR2 is FQNEAQ (reference sequence). CDR3 loop: CASSSKPGQGVYEQYF. The CDR3 region has the DNA TGTGCCAGCAGTTCCAAGCCGGGACAGGGAGTTTACGAGCAGTACTTC.

This chain links TRBV5-1 with TRBJ2-2; D remains ambiguous. In germline, CDR1 is SGHRS, CDR2 YFSETQ. CDR3 length: 15 amino acids. With 1 base removed from V and 0 bases from J, the gap between germline ends came to 7 bases. The CDR3 DNA follows: TGCGCCAGCAGCTTGAGTAGCACGAACACCGGGGAGCTGTTTTTT. It is translated as CASSLSSTNTGELFF.

The sample holds a few counts of this clone. This chain links TRBV20-1 with TRBJ2-7; D is undetermined. This CDR3 comprises 11 residues. V shed 2 bases and J shed 7 bases, with 9 bases lying between them. CDR1 is DFQATT, CDR2 SNEGSKA, per germline (reference sequence). The DNA for the CDR3 is TGCAGTGCTAGATCCCCCGGGGAGCAGTACTTC. Translating gives CSARSPGEQYF.

J is TRBJ1-2 and V is TRBV18; D might be TRBD1 (6 bases). The CDR3 consists of 14 residues. CDR1 and CDR2 (germline): KGHSH, LQKENI. Deletions cut 6 bases from V and 4 bases from J, with 15 bases between. The CDR3 reads CASSALQGFYGYTF. In DNA, the CDR3 is TGTGCCAGCTCCGCCCTACAGGGTTTCTATGGCTACACCTTC.

V usage is TRBV5-1 and J usage is TRBJ1-1, with TRBD1 identical over 8 bases. V was pared by 4 bases and J by 5 bases, with 10 bases of the junction left unmatched. This CDR3 region has 15 residues. Germline V gene lookup returns CDR1 SGHRS and CDR2 YFSETQ. CDR3 in DNA: TGCGCCAGCAGCCCGGGACAGGTGGTAGGGACTGAAGCTTTCTTT. It translates to CASSPGQVVGTEAFF.

V is TRBV15 and J is TRBJ2-2, with a weak D call TRBD2 (5 bases). Deletions cut 10 bases from V and 4 bases from J, with 16 bases between. Germline V gene sequence: CDR1 LNHNV, CDR2 YYDKDF (reference sequence). This CDR3 has 14 residues. This CDR3 is CASRRAGATGELFF. CDR3 in DNA: TGTGCCAGCAGGCGGGCGGGTGCCACCGGGGAGCTGTTTTTT.